This T cell receptor beta chain came from a study of blood T cell repertoires in COVID-19. Study-level background: Spain, Italy and the United States supplied samples that represented acute and convalescent COVID-19. Sources were T cells, B-cell-depleted T cells, or PBMCs; the material itself was cDNA or gDNA.

V dropped 5 bases and J dropped 4 bases, with 10 bases sitting between them. Germline CDR1 and CDR2: SNHLY and FYNNEI. There are 13 residues in the CDR3. Authors' methods: Reference gene primer amplification yielded estimated nucleated cell counts. Using immunoSEQ multiplex PCR, the repertoire was profiled, and TCRdb retains in-frame clones only, with some absent. The V and J calls and clone size come from that table; D and trimming were worked out from the DNA. The sample lists 150,000 to 200,000 clones; 86% were seen once. V is TRBV2 and J is TRBJ2-3; no clear D. The clonotype originates from a man between 65 and 85 years old with acute or convalescent COVID-19. Source material: peripheral blood. The CDR3 protein is CASSYTRSDTQYF. For the CDR3, the DNA is TGTGCCAGCAGTTATACCAGGTCAGATACGCAGTATTTT.